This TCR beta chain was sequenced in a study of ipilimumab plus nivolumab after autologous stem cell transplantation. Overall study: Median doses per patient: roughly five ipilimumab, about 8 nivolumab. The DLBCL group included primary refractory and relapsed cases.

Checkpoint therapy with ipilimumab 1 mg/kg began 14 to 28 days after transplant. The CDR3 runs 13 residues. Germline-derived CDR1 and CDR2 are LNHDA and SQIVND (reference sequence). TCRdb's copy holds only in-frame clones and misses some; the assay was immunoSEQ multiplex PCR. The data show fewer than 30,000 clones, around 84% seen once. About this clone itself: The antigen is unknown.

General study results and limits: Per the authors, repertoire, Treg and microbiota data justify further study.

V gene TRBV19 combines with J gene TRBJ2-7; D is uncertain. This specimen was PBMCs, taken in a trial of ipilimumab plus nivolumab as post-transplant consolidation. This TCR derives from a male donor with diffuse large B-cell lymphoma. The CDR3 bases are TGTGCTACAAAGGGCACGGGCTCCTACGAGCAGTACTTC. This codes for CATKGTGSYEQYF.